Sequencing of this T cell receptor beta chain was carried out in a study of CD8+ T cells in alopecia areata. On this clone: Its antigen is not identified.

V was trimmed by 0 bases and J by 7 bases, leaving 15 bases between them. The CDR3 has 16 amino acids. Whole-study findings and limits: Between patients, shared TCR sequences were less clear than in mice. This was possibly due in part to HLA diversity in the patient population.

Once RNA had been extracted, it was reverse transcribed into cDNA to act as the sequencing template. Sequenced by immunoSEQ multiplex PCR; TCRdb stores in-frame clones only, minus some. This sample has about 150,000 clones; about 53% occur once, and the top ten carry approximately 19%. Lesional scalp punch biopsies and peripheral blood came from alopecia areata patients. The sequencing used CD8+ T cells sorted from blood, collected at week 0. The clonotype comes from a human donor with alopecia areata. The chain carries TRBV23-1 and TRBJ2-2; D possibly matches TRBD1 or TRBD2 (5 bases each). TRBV23-1 is classed as an ORF, of uncertain function. CDR3 DNA sequence: TGCGCCAGCAGTCAATCATGCTGGGACGTGTGCGGGGAGCTGTTTTTT. Its translation: CASSQSCWDVCGELFF.